These T cell receptor beta chains were read from a single sample in a study of T cells after yellow fever vaccination. TCRdb independently ran MiXCR on the 5' RACE reads; one entry per CDR3 protein. The sample shows 300,000 to 400,000 distinct CDR3 sequences, more than 8.5% of them seen only once. Material: PBMCs, obtained on the day of the first yellow fever vaccination. The receptors were sampled from a man between 18 and 29 years old who received the YFV17D yellow fever vaccine. The CDR3 runs from the conserved cysteine through the conserved F or W. D genes are given only for firm matches. A clone size is listed for some rows: how often the clone was seen (once, few, many), or a class if it is expanded.

>TRBJ2-3|TRBV7-2|few|-
TGTGCCAGCACTTCGTCGGTCTTTGACACGCAGTATTTT
CASTSSVFDTQYF
>TRBJ1-1|TRBV7-2|many|-
TGTGCCAGCAGTTTTCAGGGCAAGGGGACTGAAGCTTTCTTT
CASSFQGKGTEAFF
>TRBJ2-1|TRBV5-6|-|-
TGTGCCAGCAGCCCCGGGCGCCGGCACAATGAGCAGTTCTTC
CASSPGRRHNEQFF
>TRBJ2-7|TRBV12-3/TRBV12-4|few|-
TGTGCCAGCAGTTTGGGAGAGACCTACGAGCAGTACTTC
CASSLGETYEQYF
>TRBJ2-5|TRBV7-2|many|-
TGTGCCAGCAGCTGGAGGGGGCAAGGGGGTGAGACCCAGTACTTC
CASSWRGQGGETQYF
>TRBJ2-3|TRBV2|-|TRBD2
TGTGCCAGCAGTAACTTTCAGCGGGGGAACACAGATACGCAGTATTTT
CASSNFQRGNTDTQYF
>TRBJ2-1|TRBV4-1|-|-
TGCGCCAGCAGCCGCGGGAACAATGAGCAGTTCTTC
CASSRGNNEQFF
>TRBJ1-1|TRBV7-3|many|-
TGTGCCAGCAGACTATGGGGAGGGGGGCGCCTCACTGAAGCTTTCTTT
CASRLWGGGRLTEAFF
>TRBJ1-6|TRBV11-1|-|-
TGTGCCAGCAGCTTAGGACTGTTGGGGTCGAATGACCCATCACCCCTCCACTTT
CASSLGLLGSNDPSPLHF
>TRBJ1-6|TRBV5-1|many|-
TGCGCCAGCAGCTTGGACGCCGGGGTCTCACCCCTCCACTTT
CASSLDAGVSPLHF
>TRBJ2-2|TRBV7-2|-|TRBD1
TGTGCCAGCAGCGCCTACAGGGGGCGTGCCACCGGGGAGCTGTTTTTT
CASSAYRGRATGELFF
>TRBJ1-2|TRBV25-1|-|TRBD1
TGTGCCAGCAGCCCGCAGGGGGCTGATGGCTACACCTTC
CASSPQGADGYTF
>TRBJ2-3|TRBV10-3|-|-
TGTGCCATCAGTGAGGGGGCTGTCACAGATACGCAGTATTTT
CAISEGAVTDTQYF
>TRBJ2-5|TRBV29-1|many|-
TGCAGCGTTTTCGGGGATCAAGAGACCCAGTACTTC
CSVFGDQETQYF
>TRBJ1-2|TRBV12-3/TRBV12-4|few|TRBD1
TGTGCCAGCAGTTTCAGGACAGGGGGCATTGGCTACACCTTC
CASSFRTGGIGYTF
>TRBJ1-4|TRBV4-3|many|TRBD1
TGCGCCAGCAGCCAAATGCCGGACAGGGGTAGGAATGAAAAACTGTTTTTT
CASSQMPDRGRNEKLFF
>TRBJ1-1|TRBV24-1|-|TRBD1
TGTACCACCAGTGATTCACAGGGGGCGGATGAAGCTTTCTTT
CTTSDSQGADEAFF
>TRBJ1-5|TRBV4-2|-|-
TGTGCCAGCAGCCAAGAACCAACACACCTCAATCAGCCCCAGCATTTT
CASSQEPTHLNQPQHF
>TRBJ1-6|TRBV5-1|few|TRBD1
TGCGCCAGCAGCTTGGGGGACAGGAATAATTCACCCCTCCACTTT
CASSLGDRNNSPLHF
>TRBJ1-5|TRBV20-1|-|-
TGCAGTGCTAGTGACAGGAATCAGCCCCAGCATTTT
CSASDRNQPQHF
>TRBJ1-3|TRBV7-6|-|-
TGTGCCAGCAGCTTAGATGCAGGCTCCTCTGGAAACACCATATATTTT
CASSLDAGSSGNTIYF
>TRBJ1-1|TRBV25-1|-|TRBD1
TGTGCCAGCAGAAGGACAGGAGGGGGGAACACTGAAGCTTTCTTT
CASRRTGGGNTEAFF
>TRBJ2-2|TRBV20-1|-|-
TGCAGTGCTAGTGGGGTATGGGACACCGGGGAGCTGTTTTTT
CSASGVWDTGELFF
>TRBJ2-5|TRBV4-3|-|-
TGCGCCAGCAGCCGTGGGAGCCGATTACAAGAGACCCAGTACTTC
CASSRGSRLQETQYF
>TRBJ2-2|TRBV7-9|few|TRBD1
TGTGCCAGCAGCCCGGGACAGTACACCGGGGAGCTGTTTTTT
CASSPGQYTGELFF
>TRBJ2-2|TRBV4-1|many|-
TGCGCCAGCAGCCAAGAATACCACAGGGCGAACACCGGGGAGCTGTTTTTT
CASSQEYHRANTGELFF
>TRBJ2-2|TRBV20-1|-|TRBD2
TGCAGTGCTAGACCGATGGGGGGGTCCCTCACCGGGGAGCTGTTTTTT
CSARPMGGSLTGELFF
>TRBJ2-7|TRBV5-6|-|-
TGTGCCAGCAGCTTGCCCGGGTCGGGCTACGAGCAGTACTTC
CASSLPGSGYEQYF
>TRBJ2-7|TRBV6-1|-|TRBD2
TGTGCCAGCAGTGAGCGGGGGGTCCACGAGCAGTACTTC
CASSERGVHEQYF
>TRBJ1-6|TRBV4-1|few|TRBD1
TGCGCCAGCAGCCAACCCCGACAGGGGGCCGATTCACCCCTCCACTTT
CASSQPRQGADSPLHF
>TRBJ1-2|TRBV5-1|-|TRBD1
TGCGCCAGCAGATCCGGGACAGTGGCTGGCTACACCTTC
CASRSGTVAGYTF
>TRBJ1-1|TRBV7-2|-|-
TGTGCCAGCAGCTTAGTTATGGGGGCTGAGGAAGCTTTCTTT
CASSLVMGAEEAFF
>TRBJ1-1|TRBV29-1|few|TRBD1
TGCAGCGTTGTGGCCCGACAGGGAACTTACGCTGAAGCTTTCTTT
CSVVARQGTYAEAFF
>TRBJ1-2|TRBV30|few|-
TGTGCCTGGAAGGGAACGGCTTATGGCTACACCTTC
CAWKGTAYGYTF
>TRBJ1-6|TRBV7-9|few|-
TGTGCCAGTTTCTCCTATAATTCACCCCTCCACTTT
CASFSYNSPLHF
>TRBJ2-5|TRBV5-1|-|TRBD1
TGCGCCAGCAGCAGTCGACAGGGCCAAGAGACCCAGTACTTC
CASSSRQGQETQYF
>TRBJ2-1|TRBV12-5|few|-
TGTGCTAGTGGCTCCCCCGGCTACAATGAGCAGTTCTTC
CASGSPGYNEQFF
>TRBJ1-5|TRBV6-4|-|-
TGTGCCAGCTGTAGGGGCCGAGAAAGCAATCAGCCCCAGCATTTT
CASCRGRESNQPQHF
>TRBJ1-5|TRBV20-1|few|-
TGCAGTGCCCGCGGACAAAATCCCAGCCAGCATTTT
CSARGQNPSQHF
>TRBJ1-2|TRBV25-1|-|-
TGTGCCAGCAGTGAAAGGGTAGGAGCTAACTATGGCTACACCTTC
CASSERVGANYGYTF
>TRBJ1-1|TRBV4-1|few|TRBD1
TGCGCCAGCAGCCAAAACAGGGGGAATTCTGAAGCTTTCTTT
CASSQNRGNSEAFF
>TRBJ2-7|TRBV5-1|-|TRBD1
TGCGCCAGCAGCTGGCGGGACAGGGGTCTCGAGCAGTACTTC
CASSWRDRGLEQYF
>TRBJ2-7|TRBV19|-|TRBD1
TGTGCCAGTAACAGCGGGGACAGGGGCCACGAGCAGTACTTC
CASNSGDRGHEQYF
>TRBJ1-2|TRBV6-5|-|-
TGTGCCAGCAGTTACTGGGGAAGGGCTAACTATGGCTACACCTTC
CASSYWGRANYGYTF